The 14 T cell receptor beta chains reported below all come from one sample, sequenced in a study of shared clonotypes between healthy human individuals. Assay: immunoSEQ multiplex PCR; the TCRdb copy retains only in-frame clones and omits some. Of 2.3 million or so clones listed, approximately 95% are singletons. Sequenced material: naive CD4+ T cells from PBMCs. The subset: CD45RA+ positively selected. These receptors all come from a man aged 18 to 35 in good health. Some clones in this sample may be carry-over from other donors' samples.

This rearrangement joins TRBV5-1 to TRBJ1-2; 8 positions agree with TRBD1. After removal of 0 bases from V and 3 bases from J, the junction contained 10 bases not matched to a gene. Germline values: CDR1 SGHRS, CDR2 YFSETQ. The CDR3 spans 17 residues. In DNA form, the CDR3 reads TGCGCCAGCAGCTTGGCGACAGGGGCGGGTTCGTACTATGGCTACACCTTC. Translated, it gives CASSLATGAGSYYGYTF.

The V gene is TRBV5-1, the J gene TRBJ2-5, with D perhaps matching TRBD1 or TRBD2 (5 bases each). In germline, CDR1 is SGHRS, CDR2 YFSETQ. The CDR3 is 14 amino acids. V was cut by 0 bases and J by 4 bases, with 10 bases left in between. The CDR3: CASSLDSGPETQYF. Here the CDR3 DNA reads TGCGCCAGCAGCTTGGATTCGGGGCCAGAGACCCAGTACTTC. Based on the CDR3 plus reference TRBV5-1 and TRBJ2-5, the full variable domain is KAGVTQTPRYLIKTRGQQVTLSCSPISGHRSVSWYQQTPGQGLQFLFEYFSETQRNKGNFPGRFSGRQFSNSRSEMNVSTLELGDSALYLCASSLDSGPETQYFGPGTRLLVL.

This rearrangement joins TRBV5-4 to TRBJ2-2, with D hard to call. V was clipped by 4 bases and J by 5 bases, with 9 bases between them. CDR3 length: 13 amino acids. The germline gives CDR1 SGHNT, CDR2 YYREEE (reference sequence). CDR3 sequence: CASSPGRTGELFF. CDR3 DNA sequence: TGTGCCAGCAGCCCCGGACGTACCGGGGAGCTGTTTTTT. Together with reference TRBV5-4 and TRBJ2-2, the CDR3 gives the full variable domain: ETGVTQSPTHLIKTRGQQVTLRCSSQSGHNTVSWYQQALGQGPQFIFQYYREEENGRGNFPPRFSGLQFPNYSSELNVNALELDDSALYLCASSPGRTGELFFGEGSRLTVL.

The chain is built from TRBV6-1 and TRBJ2-3; 8 nucleotides agree with TRBD1. The CDR3 sequence is 16 residues long. Germline CDR1 is MNHNS and CDR2 is SASEGT. Trimming took 3 bases from V and 2 from J; bases not matched to a gene: 7. The CDR3 DNA sequence: TGTGCCAGCAGTGAGAGGACAGGGTGGGCCACAGATACGCAGTATTTT. It codes for CASSERTGWATDTQYF.

DNA of the CDR3: TGTGCCATCTCCCCGTTGGTTGGCGCAGATACGCAGTATTTT. Translated: CAISPLVGADTQYF. The chain has TRBV10-3 and TRBJ2-3; D call uncertain. The length of the CDR3 is 14 residues. Germline assignment: CDR1 ENHRY and CDR2 SYGVKD. Deletions cut 8 bases from V and 4 bases from J, with 16 bases between.

This clone was detected once. The chain has TRBV28 and TRBJ1-5; 10 positions match TRBD1. The CDR3 loop spans 15 amino acids. Trimming removed 7 bases from V and 6 bases from J; junction bases left unmatched: 9. Germline-derived CDR1 and CDR2 are MDHEN and SYDVKM. The CDR3 is CASILDRGVGQPQHF. The CDR3 DNA reads TGTGCCAGCATCCTGGACAGGGGGGTTGGTCAGCCCCAGCATTTT.

The CDR3 nucleotides read TGCGCCAGCAGCTTGTCTTACGACTCTGGAAACACCATATATTTT. This translates into CASSLSYDSGNTIYF. J is TRBJ1-3 and V is TRBV5-1, with D uncertain. The germline V and J ends were trimmed by 1 base and 0 bases, with 8 bases remaining between them. Per germline, CDR1 SGHRS and CDR2 YFSETQ. CDR3 size: 15 residues.

The rearrangement links TRBV7-2 to TRBJ2-5, with no clear D. Germline loops: CDR1 SGHTA, CDR2 FQGNSA. V lost 2 bases to trimming and J lost 4 bases, with 11 bases between them. This CDR3 region has 14 residues. The CDR3 sequence: CASSLRAGPETQYF. The CDR3 region has the DNA TGTGCCAGCAGCTTAAGGGCAGGTCCAGAGACCCAGTACTTC.

J is TRBJ2-4 and V is TRBV5-1; 8 bases line up with TRBD1. CDR3 length: 16 residues. CDR1 SGHRS and CDR2 YFSETQ come from the germline V gene. J gave up 8 bases and V 4 bases, and 14 bases lay outside the gene matches. CDR3 in amino acids: CASSNDRGNSGDIQYF. The CDR3 nucleotides read TGCGCCAGCAGCAACGACAGGGGCAATTCTGGGGACATTCAGTACTTC.

With respect to this clone: This same CDR3 is encoded by further DNA sequences in the sample. The J gene is TRBJ2-5, the V gene TRBV5-1; 9 bases align to TRBD1. J was trimmed by 1 base and V by 0 bases; bases with no gene match: 1. The CDR3 runs to 15 residues. In germline, CDR1 is SGHRS, CDR2 YFSETQ. CDR3 amino acids: CASSLGDRAQETQYF. CDR3 DNA sequence: TGCGCCAGCAGCTTGGGGGACAGGGCCCAAGAGACCCAGTACTTC.

The J gene is TRBJ2-7, the V gene TRBV19; maybe TRBD1 (5 bases). CDR1 is LNHDA and CDR2 is SQIVND in the germline V gene (reference sequence). Trimming cost V 10 bases and J 0 bases, with 16 bases left between them. This CDR3 comprises 14 residues. CDR3 amino acids: CATKTQGSSYEQYF. Written as DNA, the CDR3 is TGTGCCACCAAAACGCAGGGATCCTCCTACGAGCAGTACTTC.

V is TRBV30 and J is TRBJ1-3; D is unclear. Deletions cut 1 base from V and 2 bases from J, with 9 bases between. Germline CDR1 is GTSNPN and CDR2 is SVGIG (reference sequence). CDR3 length: 14 residues. The CDR3 region has the DNA TGTGCCTGGAGTGCAACTTACGCTGGAAACACCATATATTTT. Translated, it gives CAWSATYAGNTIYF.

This clone has a handful of counts. The chain combines TRBV2 with TRBJ1-1, with D tentatively TRBD1 (6 bases). V shed 4 bases and J shed 0 bases, with 9 bases lying between them. Germline loops: CDR1 SNHLY, CDR2 FYNNEI. The CDR3 length is 14 residues. Written as DNA, the CDR3 is TGTGCCAGCAGTGGGACAGACATGAACACTGAAGCTTTCTTT. The encoded protein is CASSGTDMNTEAFF. Combining the CDR3 with reference TRBV2 and TRBJ1-1 gives the whole variable domain EPEVTQTPSHQVTQMGQEVILRCVPISNHLYFYWYRQILGQKVEFLVSFYNNEISEKSEIFDDQFSVERPDGSNFTLKIRSTKLEDSAMYFCASSGTDMNTEAFFGQGTRLTVV.

The chain joins TRBV30 to TRBJ2-4; D possibly corresponds to TRBD1 (5 bases). The CDR3 length is 12 residues. V was shortened by 0 bases and J by 9 bases, with 9 bases between the two germline ends. Germline-derived CDR1 and CDR2 are GTSNPN and SVGIG (reference sequence). The CDR3: CAWSVGQRIQYF. The CDR3 nucleotides read TGTGCCTGGAGTGTAGGACAACGCATTCAGTACTTC.